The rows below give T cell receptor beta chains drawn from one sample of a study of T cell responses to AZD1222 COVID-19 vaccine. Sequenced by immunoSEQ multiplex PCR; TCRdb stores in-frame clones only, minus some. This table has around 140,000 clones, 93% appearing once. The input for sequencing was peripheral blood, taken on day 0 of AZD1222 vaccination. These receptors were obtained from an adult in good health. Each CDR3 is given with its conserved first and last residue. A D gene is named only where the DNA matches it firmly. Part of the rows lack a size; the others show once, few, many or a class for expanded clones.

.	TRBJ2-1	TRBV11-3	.	CASSLKVANAEQFF	TGTGCCAGCAGCTTAAAGGTGGCGAATGCTGAGCAGTTCTTC
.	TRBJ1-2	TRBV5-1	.	CASRVGAQGYTF	TGCGCCAGCAGGGTGGGGGCCCAGGGCTACACCTTC
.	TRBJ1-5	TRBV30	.	CAWSTGTHSNQPQHF	TGTGCCTGGAGTACCGGGACACATAGCAATCAGCCCCAGCATTTT
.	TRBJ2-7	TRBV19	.	CASSMDETYEQYF	TGTGCCAGTAGTATGGACGAGACCTACGAGCAGTACTTC
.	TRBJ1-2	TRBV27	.	CASSSQGHLYGYTF	TGTGCCAGCAGTTCACAGGGACACCTCTATGGCTACACCTTC
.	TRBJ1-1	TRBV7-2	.	CASSLDRMNTEAFF	TGTGCCAGCAGCTTAGACAGAATGAACACTGAAGCTTTCTTT
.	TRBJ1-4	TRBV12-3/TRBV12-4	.	CASSSDGEKLFF	TGTGCCAGCAGTTCCGACGGTGAAAAACTGTTTTTT
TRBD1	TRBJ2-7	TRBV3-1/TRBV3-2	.	CASSGTGEFHEQYF	TGTGCCAGTTCCGGGACAGGGGAATTCCACGAGCAGTACTTC
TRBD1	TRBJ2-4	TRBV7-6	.	CASSLAVTGPWNIQYF	TGTGCCAGCAGCTTAGCCGTGACAGGGCCCTGGAACATTCAGTACTTC
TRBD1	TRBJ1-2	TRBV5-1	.	CASRDSYYGYTF	TGCGCCAGCCGGGACAGCTACTATGGCTACACCTTC
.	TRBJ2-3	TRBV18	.	CASSPTRGSRTDTQYF	TGTGCCAGCTCACCTACGAGGGGGAGTCGCACAGATACGCAGTATTTT
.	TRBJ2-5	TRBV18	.	CASSPIALEETQYF	TGTGCCAGCTCACCCATAGCCCTTGAGGAGACCCAGTACTTC
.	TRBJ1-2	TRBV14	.	CASSQDRDYGYTF	TGTGCCAGCAGCCAAGACAGGGACTATGGCTACACCTTC
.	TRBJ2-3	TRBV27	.	CASSRRSDTQYF	TGTGCCAGCAGCCGTAGATCGGATACGCAGTATTTT
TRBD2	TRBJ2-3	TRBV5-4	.	CASSSELAGSTDTQYF	TGTGCCAGCAGTTCCGAGCTAGCGGGGTCCACAGATACGCAGTATTTT
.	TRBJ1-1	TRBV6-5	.	CASSYSRGTEAFF	TGTGCCAGCAGTTACTCGAGGGGGACCGAAGCTTTCTTT
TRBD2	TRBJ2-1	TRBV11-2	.	CASSLGGGSGNEQFF	TGTGCCAGCAGCTTAGGGGGGGGTTCGGGCAATGAGCAGTTCTTC
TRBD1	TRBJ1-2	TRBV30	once	CAWRTGEVGGYTF	TGTGCCTGGCGAACAGGGGAGGTGGGGGGCTACACCTTC
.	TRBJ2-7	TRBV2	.	CASTAPGTPKNEQYF	TGTGCCAGCACTGCCCCGGGGACACCTAAGAACGAGCAGTACTTC
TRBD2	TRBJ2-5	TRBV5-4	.	CASSPGGRQETQYF	TGTGCCAGCAGCCCGGGGGGGCGGCAAGAGACCCAGTACTTC
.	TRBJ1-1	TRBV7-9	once	CASRFGGTEAFF	TGTGCCAGCAGGTTCGGGGGCACTGAAGCTTTCTTT
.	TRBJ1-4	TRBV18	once	CASSPSWDEKLFF	TGTGCCAGCTCACCATCATGGGATGAAAAACTGTTTTTT
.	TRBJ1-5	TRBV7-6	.	CASSKEPGTNQPQHF	TGTGCCAGCAGCAAAGAACCAGGGACGAATCAGCCCCAGCATTTT
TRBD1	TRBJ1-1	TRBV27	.	CASSPQGQGGAEAFF	TGTGCCAGCAGTCCCCAGGGACAGGGAGGCGCTGAAGCTTTCTTT
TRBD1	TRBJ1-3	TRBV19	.	CASSIKYSKGAQNSGNTIYF	TGTGCCAGTAGTATAAAATACAGCAAGGGGGCACAAAACTCTGGAAACACCATATATTTT
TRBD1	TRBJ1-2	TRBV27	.	CASSYSPGQEYGYTF	TGTGCCAGCAGTTACTCGCCGGGACAGGAATATGGCTACACCTTC
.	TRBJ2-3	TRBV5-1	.	CASSSLGGDTDTQYF	TGCGCCAGCAGCTCCCTAGGGGGAGACACAGATACGCAGTATTTT
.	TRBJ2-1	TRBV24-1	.	CATSDSRRGLVDEQFF	TGTGCCACCAGTGATTCCCGTCGGGGGCTCGTGGATGAGCAGTTCTTC
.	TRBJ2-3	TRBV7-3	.	CASSLSADTQYF	TGTGCCAGCAGCTTATCTGCAGATACGCAGTATTTT
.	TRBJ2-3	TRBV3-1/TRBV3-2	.	CASSQPVGGVTDTQYF	TGTGCCAGCAGCCAGCCGGTGGGCGGAGTCACAGATACGCAGTATTTT
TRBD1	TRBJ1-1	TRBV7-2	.	CASSLRDRMNTEAFF	TGTGCCAGCAGCCTCCGGGACAGGATGAACACTGAAGCTTTCTTT
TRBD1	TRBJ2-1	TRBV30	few	CAWTGQGDPYNEQFF	TGTGCCTGGACCGGACAGGGGGACCCCTACAATGAGCAGTTCTTC
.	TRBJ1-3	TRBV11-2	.	CASSLPGAGNTIYF	TGTGCCAGCAGCTTGCCGGGGGCGGGAAACACCATATATTTT
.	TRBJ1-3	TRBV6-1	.	CASSDGDASGNTIYF	TGTGCCAGCAGTGACGGGGACGCCTCTGGAAACACCATATATTTT
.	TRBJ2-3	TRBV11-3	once	CASSPTRGSSPGTQYF	TGTGCCAGCAGCCCGACCCGGGGTTCCAGCCCCGGTACGCAGTATTTT
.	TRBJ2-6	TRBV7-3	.	CASSRHRVGSSGANVLTF	TGTGCCAGCAGCCGCCACAGGGTAGGATCCTCTGGGGCCAACGTCCTGACTTTC
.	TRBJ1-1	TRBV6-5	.	CASKLMGKAEAFF	TGTGCCAGCAAACTTATGGGGAAGGCTGAAGCTTTCTTT
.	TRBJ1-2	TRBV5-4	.	CASSFARLTDGYTF	TGTGCCAGCAGCTTCGCGCGGCTTACCGATGGCTACACCTTC
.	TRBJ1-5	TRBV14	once	CASSPKGSHTISNQPQHF	TGTGCCAGCAGCCCCAAGGGCAGCCACACTATTAGCAATCAGCCCCAGCATTTT
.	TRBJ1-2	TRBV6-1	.	CASSEPQGGLYGYTF	TGTGCCAGCAGTGAACCTCAGGGCGGTTTATATGGCTACACCTTC
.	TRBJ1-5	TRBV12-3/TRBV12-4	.	CASSFPEQPQHF	TGTGCCAGCAGTTTTCCCGAGCAGCCCCAGCATTTT
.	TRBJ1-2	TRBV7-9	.	CASSLALTTANYGYTF	TGTGCCAGCAGCTTAGCGCTAACGACAGCTAACTATGGCTACACCTTC
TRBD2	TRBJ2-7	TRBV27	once	CASSTGLAGGSYEQYF	TGTGCCAGCAGTACCGGACTAGCGGGAGGTTCCTACGAGCAGTACTTC
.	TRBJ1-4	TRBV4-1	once	CASSQVTGSGTTNEKLFF	TGCGCCAGCAGCCAAGTAACAGGGTCGGGTACAACTAATGAAAAACTGTTTTTT
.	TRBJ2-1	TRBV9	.	CASSAFVGSYNEQFF	TGTGCCAGCAGCGCCTTTGTCGGGTCCTACAATGAGCAGTTCTTC
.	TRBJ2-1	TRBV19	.	CASSKTSSNEQFF	TGTGCCAGTAGTAAAACTAGCAGCAATGAGCAGTTCTTC
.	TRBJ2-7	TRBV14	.	CASSAPLDSPDYEQYF	TGTGCCAGCAGCGCCCCCCTGGACTCCCCCGACTACGAGCAGTACTTC
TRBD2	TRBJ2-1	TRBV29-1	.	CSVDYRAGAENEQFF	TGCAGCGTTGATTATCGGGCGGGAGCGGAGAATGAGCAGTTCTTC
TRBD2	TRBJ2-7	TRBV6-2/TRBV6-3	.	CASSYGLAGDEQYF	TGTGCCAGCAGTTACGGACTAGCGGGAGACGAGCAGTACTTC